This T cell receptor beta chain was identified in a study of metastatic and nonmetastatic thyroid tumors. In the study overall: Blood and tumor or nodule tissue repertoires from malignant and benign thyroid patients were compared.

Germline assignment: CDR1 MNHEY and CDR2 SVGAGI. V lost 3 bases, J lost 6 bases, and 14 bases lay in between. The CDR3 is 14 residues long. Original methodology: For papillary thyroid cancer, a distant-metastasis classifier was constructed from CDR3 differences observed across clinicopathological groups. TCRdb ran MiXCR on the PCR reads. These V and J calls rely on TCRdb rather than the paper's analysis. The sample yields roughly 3,000 clones, about 24% seen once. No patient had received any treatment before thyroid surgery. Concerning this clone itself: Its specificity is not known.

Findings of the study overall: Reports indicated that malignant thyroid tumors showed significantly higher TCR beta diversity than benign nodules did, in blood and tumor.

Sequenced input: tumor tissue. The TCR was taken from a female donor with papillary thyroid cancer or a benign thyroid nodule (not recorded which). Some clones in this sample may be carry-over from other donors' samples. V is TRBV6-5 and J is TRBJ1-2; D possibly corresponds to TRBD1 (5 bases). The CDR3 sequence is CASSYRGRNDGYTF. In DNA, the CDR3 is TGTGCCAGCAGTTATAGGGGCAGGAACGATGGCTACACCTTC.